These T cell receptor beta chains were read from a single sample in a study of CD8 T cells in Susac syndrome. TCRdb redid the calling of the immunoSEQ multiplex PCR reads with MiXCR, one entry per CDR3 protein. Among roughly 150,000 distinct CDR3 sequences listed, about 94% were seen once. Sequences were obtained from CD8+ T cells from PBMCs. The receptors come from a human donor with multiple sclerosis. Each CDR3 is given with its conserved first and last residue. A D gene is named only where the DNA matches it firmly.

CDR3aa	v_gene	j_gene	d_gene
CASSRQGTEQFF	TRBV7-9	TRBJ2-1	.
CAWGTEDLNTEAFF	TRBV30	TRBJ1-1	.
CASSMTVNTEAFF	TRBV19	TRBJ1-1	.
CASSDSTSGGADTQYF	TRBV6-4	TRBJ2-3	TRBD2
CAIARGGGYTF	TRBV2	TRBJ1-2	.
CASSWAGDGQFF	TRBV12-3/TRBV12-4	TRBJ2-1	.
CASSLRLADTQYF	TRBV10-2	TRBJ2-3	.
CACQTRQGSNSPLHF	TRBV30	TRBJ1-6	TRBD1
CASAPGTAYNEQFF	TRBV27	TRBJ2-1	TRBD1
CASIGGIGNEQFF	TRBV2	TRBJ2-1	.
CASSQVASNYEQYF	TRBV14	TRBJ2-7	.
CASSPGIGTGALEQYF	TRBV13	TRBJ2-7	TRBD1
CASSSKTTHEKLFF	TRBV12-3/TRBV12-4	TRBJ1-4	.
CSARDLSMPPVISGNTIYF	TRBV20-1	TRBJ1-3	.
CASSSNVNEQFF	TRBV7-9	TRBJ2-1	.
CATSESGAPQHF	TRBV24-1	TRBJ1-5	.
CASSVGGLAGVTDTQYF	TRBV9	TRBJ2-3	TRBD2